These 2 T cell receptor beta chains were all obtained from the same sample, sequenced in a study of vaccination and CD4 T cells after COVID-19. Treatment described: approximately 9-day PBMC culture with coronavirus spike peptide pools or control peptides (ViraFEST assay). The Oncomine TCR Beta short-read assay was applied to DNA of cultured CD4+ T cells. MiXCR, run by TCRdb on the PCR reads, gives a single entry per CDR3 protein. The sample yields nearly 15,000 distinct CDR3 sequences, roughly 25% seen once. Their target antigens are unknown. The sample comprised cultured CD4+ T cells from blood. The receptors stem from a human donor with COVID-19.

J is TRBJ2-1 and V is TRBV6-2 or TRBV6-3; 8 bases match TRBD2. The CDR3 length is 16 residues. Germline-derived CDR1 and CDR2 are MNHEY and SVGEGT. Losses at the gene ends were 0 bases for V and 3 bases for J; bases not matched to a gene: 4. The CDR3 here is CASSYSGGGHYNEQFF. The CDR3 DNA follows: TGTGCCAGCAGTTACTCGGGCGGGGGGCACTACAATGAGCAGTTCTTC.

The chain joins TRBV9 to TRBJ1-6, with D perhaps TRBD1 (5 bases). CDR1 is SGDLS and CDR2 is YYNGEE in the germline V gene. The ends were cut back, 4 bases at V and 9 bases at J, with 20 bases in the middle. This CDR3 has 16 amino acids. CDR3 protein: CASSPTGTPGGSPLHF. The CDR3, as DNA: TGTGCCAGCAGCCCAACCGGGACCCCCGGGGGTTCACCCCTCCACTTT.